Listed below are T cell receptor beta chains from one sample, sequenced in a study of blood T cell repertoires in COVID-19. Generated by immunoSEQ multiplex PCR, the TCRdb table keeps only in-frame clones and is missing some. The table includes under 200,000 clones, about four fifths detected once. Sequences were obtained from peripheral blood. The origin of the receptors is a man between 65 and 79 years old with active or convalescent COVID-19. Each CDR3 is given with its conserved first and last residue. D genes are given only for firm matches. Only some rows state a clone size, as once, few, many or a class for expanded clones.

clone size	V gene	J gene	D gene	CDR3 protein	CDR3 DNA
NA	TRBV7-9	TRBJ2-1	TRBD2	CASSSAGLAANEQFF	TGTGCCAGCAGTTCCGCGGGACTAGCCGCCAATGAGCAGTTCTTC
NA	TRBV19	TRBJ2-2	NA	CASSKYAGGLAPNTGELFF	TGTGCCAGTAGCAAATATGCCGGGGGGCTAGCCCCGAACACCGGGGAGCTGTTTTTT
NA	TRBV30	TRBJ2-7	TRBD2	CAWTDSGSFSYEQYF	TGTGCCTGGACCGATAGCGGGAGTTTCTCCTACGAGCAGTACTTC
NA	TRBV5-5	TRBJ1-1	NA	CASSPDSMNTEAFF	TGTGCCAGCAGCCCGGACAGCATGAACACTGAAGCTTTCTTT
NA	TRBV6-5	TRBJ2-2	TRBD1	CASRQGANTGELFF	TGTGCCAGCAGACAGGGGGCGAACACCGGGGAGCTGTTTTTT
NA	TRBV10-2	TRBJ1-5	TRBD1	CASISEGALNQPQHF	TGCGCCAGTATTAGCGAGGGGGCACTCAATCAGCCCCAGCATTTT
NA	TRBV5-1	TRBJ1-3	TRBD1	CASSQSTGSGNTIYF	TGCGCCAGCAGCCAGTCGACAGGGTCGGGAAACACCATATATTTT
once	TRBV30	TRBJ1-4	NA	CAWSYTGLANEKLFF	TGTGCCTGGAGCTACACAGGGCTAGCTAATGAAAAACTGTTTTTT
NA	TRBV5-8	TRBJ1-1	TRBD1	CASSLDRGRSGAFF	TGTGCCAGCAGCCTCGACAGGGGGCGGTCAGGGGCTTTCTTT
NA	TRBV5-1	TRBJ2-5	TRBD2	CASSTTHMRGGLVETQYF	TGCGCCAGCAGCACCACACATATGCGGGGGGGCCTTGTAGAGACCCAGTACTTC
NA	TRBV30	TRBJ1-2	TRBD1	CAWSAQGANSCTF	TGTGCCTGGAGTGCACAGGGGGCGAATTCTTGCACCTTC
NA	TRBV2	TRBJ1-2	TRBD1	CASSGDREYGYTF	TGTGCCAGCAGTGGGGACAGGGAGTATGGCTACACCTTC
NA	TRBV19	TRBJ1-3	NA	CASSIGQTSGNTIYF	TGTGCCAGTAGTATCGGACAAACCTCTGGAAACACCATATATTTT
NA	TRBV14	TRBJ1-2	NA	CASSRTGGGYTF	TGTGCCAGCAGCCGGACCGGGGGTGGCTACACCTTC
NA	TRBV5-1	TRBJ1-4	NA	CASSLGTVVDNEKLFF	TGCGCCAGCAGCTTGGGGACAGTAGTAGATAATGAAAAACTGTTTTTT
few	TRBV30	TRBJ1-5	NA	CAWSVTGDGPQHF	TGTGCCTGGAGTGTCACAGGCGACGGGCCCCAGCATTTT
few	TRBV5-1	TRBJ2-1	NA	CASSQELGLFF	TGCGCCAGCAGCCAAGAACTAGGGTTGTTCTTC
NA	TRBV5-1	TRBJ2-3	TRBD2	CASSPGLESGDTQYF	TGCGCCAGCAGCCCGGGACTAGAGTCGGGAGATACGCAGTATTTT
NA	TRBV6-1	TRBJ2-7	NA	CASSESSITYEQYF	TGTGCCAGCAGTGAGTCGTCTATAACCTACGAGCAGTACTTC
NA	TRBV5-1	TRBJ2-5	NA	CANPRTAQETQYF	TGCGCCAACCCGCGGACAGCCCAAGAGACCCAGTACTTC
NA	TRBV6-5	TRBJ1-2	TRBD1	CASRVRETGGYTF	TGTGCCAGCAGGGTGCGAGAGACAGGGGGCTACACCTTC
NA	TRBV4-1	TRBJ1-3	NA	CASSQDSAASSGNTIYF	TGCGCCAGCAGCCAAGATTCGGCGGCGAGCTCTGGAAACACCATATATTTT
NA	TRBV5-6	TRBJ1-2	NA	CASSRLGGVYGYTF	TGTGCCAGCAGCCGTCTCGGGGGGGTTTATGGCTACACCTTC
NA	TRBV4-1	TRBJ2-7	NA	CASSQLDGLSYEQYF	TGCGCCAGCAGCCAACTCGACGGACTTTCCTACGAGCAGTACTTC
NA	TRBV30	TRBJ1-6	NA	CAWSPYEGGNSPLHF	TGTGCCTGGAGTCCCTATGAGGGAGGTAATTCACCCCTCCACTTT